These T cell receptor beta chains were read from a single sample in a study of a mutant IDH1 vaccine in newly diagnosed glioma. Measured with immunoSEQ multiplex PCR; TCRdb has only the in-frame clones, and not every one. Of tens of thousands of clones listed, 80% to 90% are singletons. Sequenced here: PBMCs, sampled from a glioma patient treated with radiotherapy, temozolomide or both. These receptors all come from a man aged 25-45 years with glioma. CDR3s include the opening cysteine and the closing phenylalanine or tryptophan. Fields, in order: D gene, clone size, V gene, J gene, CDR3 DNA, CDR3 protein. D genes are given only for firm matches. Some rows mark clone size as missing; the rest say once, few, many or name a class of expanded clone.

>.|.|TRBV13|TRBJ1-5
TGTGCCAGCAGTCTCAATGGCGGCAGGGGCATTCAGCCCCAGCATTTT
CASSLNGGRGIQPQHF
>.|.|TRBV19|TRBJ1-2
TGTGCCAGTAGTATCTGGGGCGCGGGCTACACCTTC
CASSIWGAGYTF
>.|few|TRBV20-1|TRBJ2-1
TGCAGTCCTACCAAGCATGAGCAGTTCTTC
CSPTKHEQFF
>.|.|TRBV4-1|TRBJ2-7
TGCGCCAGCAGCCAAGATCCTGACGCAGGGCTGGTCGAGCAGTACTTC
CASSQDPDAGLVEQYF
>.|.|TRBV27|TRBJ2-1
TGTGCCAGCAGTTCGGCAGGGCTCGCCTACAATGAGCAGTTCTTC
CASSSAGLAYNEQFF
>.|.|TRBV19|TRBJ1-4
TGTGCCAGTAGTATAGAGACGAGGGAGAAACTGTTTTTT
CASSIETREKLFF
>.|.|TRBV5-1|TRBJ2-7
TGCGCCAGCAGCTTTTTCAGGGAGAGCTCCTACGAGCAGTACTTC
CASSFFRESSYEQYF
>.|.|TRBV4-1|TRBJ1-5
TGCGCCAGCAGCCAAGATTCAGGGGTGAATCAGCCCCAGCATTTT
CASSQDSGVNQPQHF
>.|.|TRBV14|TRBJ1-4
TGTGCCAGCAGCCAAGAAACAGGGTCCGTAAAACTGTCTTTT
CASSQETGSVKLSF
>.|.|TRBV6-5|TRBJ2-2
TGTGCCAGCAGTTACTCTTTTCTTGACACCGGGGAGCTGTTTTTT
CASSYSFLDTGELFF
>TRBD2|once|TRBV15|TRBJ2-1
TGTGCCACCAGCAGAGATAGACTAGCCCACAATGAGCAGTTCTTC
CATSRDRLAHNEQFF
>.|.|TRBV5-4|TRBJ2-5
TGTGCCAGCAGCCCCGGAGGGGGCCGGGAAGAGGCCCAGTACTTC
CASSPGGGREEAQYF
>.|few|TRBV11-2|TRBJ1-1
TGTGCCAGCAGCTTACGTCTGAACACTGAAGCTTTCTTT
CASSLRLNTEAFF
>TRBD1|.|TRBV5-1|TRBJ2-5
TGCGCCAGCATAAATCTCGGGACAGGGCAAGAGACCCAGTACTTC
CASINLGTGQETQYF
>.|.|TRBV4-1|TRBJ2-4
TGCGCCAGCAGCCAAGCGGCGAGTCTAGCCAAAAACATTCAGTACTTC
CASSQAASLAKNIQYF
>TRBD2|.|TRBV5-1|TRBJ2-5
TGCGCCAGCAGCCCCCCGGAATATAGCGGGGGCTTCCAAGAGACCCAGTACTTC
CASSPPEYSGGFQETQYF